Listed below are T cell receptor beta chains from one sample, sequenced in a study of identifying expanded T cells in peripheral blood. Produced via immunoSEQ multiplex PCR; TCRdb's table is partial and in-frame only. The sample carries 50,000 to 60,000 clones, approximately 80% recorded once. Sample: blood. Receptor source: a person between 18 and 69 years old in good health. Each CDR3 is given with its conserved first and last residue. A D gene is named only where the DNA matches it firmly. Size is stated for part of the rows, as once, few or many counts, or as a class when the clone is expanded.

v_gene,abundance,j_gene,d_gene,CDR3nt,CDR3aa
TRBV5-4,medium-sized,TRBJ1-2,.,TGTGCCAGCAGCGGCGAAGCTCAGGGTAACTATGGCTACACCTTC,CASSGEAQGNYGYTF
TRBV7-2,.,TRBJ2-3,.,TGTGCCAGCAGCCGAACAGATACGCAGTATTTT,CASSRTDTQYF
TRBV7-2,.,TRBJ2-7,.,TGTGCCAGCAGCTCCTACCCGGGGCCCTACGAGCAGTACTTC,CASSSYPGPYEQYF
TRBV18,.,TRBJ1-1,TRBD1,TGTGCCAGCTCACTTAAGACAGGGCCCGCTGAAGCTTTCTTT,CASSLKTGPAEAFF
TRBV27,.,TRBJ2-1,.,TGTGCCAGCAGTCCCGCAGTAGCGGATGAGCAGTTCTTC,CASSPAVADEQFF
TRBV2,few,TRBJ2-2,TRBD2,TGTGCCAGCAGTTGGACTAGCGTGAACACCGGGGAGCTGTTTTTT,CASSWTSVNTGELFF
TRBV15,.,TRBJ2-1,TRBD2,TGTGCCACCAGCAGGTTACCCGGGACTAGCGGGAGTACCCATGAGCAGTTCTTC,CATSRLPGTSGSTHEQFF
TRBV19,.,TRBJ1-6,.,TGTGCCAGTAGTATGAGAGGTGACCATTCACCCCTCCACTTT,CASSMRGDHSPLHF
TRBV5-6,.,TRBJ1-6,TRBD1,TGTGCCAGCAGCTTGCGGTCAACCGGGACAGGAGGATCACCCCTCCACTTT,CASSLRSTGTGGSPLHF
TRBV19,.,TRBJ2-3,.,TGTGCCAGTAGTATGGGAAATACGCAGTATTTT,CASSMGNTQYF
TRBV7-8,.,TRBJ1-4,.,TGTGCCAGCAGCCGCCTGTCCCCTAATGAAAAACTGTTTTTT,CASSRLSPNEKLFF
TRBV30,.,TRBJ2-3,.,TGTGCCGGGGCAAGGGGATGGGCAGATACGCAGTATTTT,CAGARGWADTQYF
TRBV7-2,.,TRBJ2-7,TRBD2,TGTGCCAGCAGCTTAGATTCTAGCGGGAGCAGCGAGCAGTACTTC,CASSLDSSGSSEQYF
TRBV9,once,TRBJ2-1,TRBD2,TGTGCCAGCAGCGCGGGAGCGGGGCTCAGATCAGGCTCCTACAATGAGCAGTTCTTC,CASSAGAGLRSGSYNEQFF
TRBV2,.,TRBJ1-2,.,TGTGCCAGCCCGACAGCTAACTATGGCTACACCTTC,CASPTANYGYTF
TRBV9,few,TRBJ1-6,.,TGTGCCAGCAGCGAAAACCTGGGGGAGGGGGTAATTGCTTCACCCCTCCACTTT,CASSENLGEGVIASPLHF
TRBV9,once,TRBJ2-1,TRBD2,TGTGCCAGCAGCGGGCCGAGAGGGAAAGGGGTAGCGGGGGACTACAATGAGCAGTTCTTC,CASSGPRGKGVAGDYNEQFF
TRBV19,.,TRBJ2-5,TRBD1,TGTGCCAGTAGTGGCAGGGGGCCCCAAGAGACCCAGTACTTC,CASSGRGPQETQYF
TRBV15,.,TRBJ1-6,.,TGTGCCACCAGCAGAGATTCGGTGACAGGAAAGGGTTCACCCCTCCACTTT,CATSRDSVTGKGSPLHF
TRBV19,.,TRBJ1-5,.,TGTGCCAGTAGTATAGACAATCAGCCCCAGCATTTT,CASSIDNQPQHF
TRBV6-1,.,TRBJ2-7,TRBD2,TGTGCCATCTCGAGCCCGGGACTAGGCACCGAGCAGTACTTC,CAISSPGLGTEQYF
TRBV19,.,TRBJ2-6,.,TGTGCCAGTAGTAGAGTGATCTCTGGGGCCAACGTCCTGACTTTC,CASSRVISGANVLTF
TRBV18,.,TRBJ1-3,.,TGTGCCAGCTCACCCCTAGGAGGGGACTCTGGAAACACCATATATTTT,CASSPLGGDSGNTIYF
TRBV7-8,.,TRBJ2-7,.,TGTGCCAGCAGCGCAGTCCCATCGGTTCTGGGGCTCCTTGAGGAGCAGTACTTC,CASSAVPSVLGLLEEQYF
TRBV6-5,.,TRBJ1-1,.,TGTGCCAGCAGTTACCGACCGGGGACAACCTACACTGAAGCTTTCTTT,CASSYRPGTTYTEAFF
TRBV5-5,.,TRBJ1-1,.,TGTGCCAGCAGGCGGGACCTGAACACTGAAGCTTTCTTT,CASRRDLNTEAFF
TRBV12-5,.,TRBJ1-1,.,TGTGCTAGTGGTTTGTTGAGGGTATATGGCACTGAAGCTTTCTTT,CASGLLRVYGTEAFF
TRBV7-6,.,TRBJ2-3,.,TGTGCCAGCAGCTCAGCGGGTAGCACAGATACGCAGTATTTT,CASSSAGSTDTQYF
TRBV5-1,.,TRBJ1-3,.,TGCGCCAGCAGCTTGGGACCGGCAGTATCCGGAAACACCATATATTTT,CASSLGPAVSGNTIYF
TRBV30,.,TRBJ1-2,.,TGTGCCTGGAGTGTTCAGGGGCCTGGCTACACCTTC,CAWSVQGPGYTF
TRBV11-3,.,TRBJ2-7,.,TGTGCCAGCAGCTCCAGGGGCCGGACCTACGAGCAGTACTTC,CASSSRGRTYEQYF
TRBV7-2,.,TRBJ1-4,TRBD1,TGTGCCAGCAGCTTAGGGGGACAGGGAGGAGAAAAACTGTTTTTT,CASSLGGQGGEKLFF
TRBV7-2,.,TRBJ1-3,TRBD1,TGTGCCAGCAGCTTACAACAGGGGGTCGGAAACACCATATATTTT,CASSLQQGVGNTIYF
TRBV5-6,.,TRBJ2-1,TRBD2,TGTGCCAGCAGCTCCCCAGTCTTAGCGGGTGAGCAGTTCTTC,CASSSPVLAGEQFF
TRBV5-5,many,TRBJ1-5,.,TGTGCCAGCAGCTTGAATGCAGGGGTTTATCAGCCCCAGCATTTT,CASSLNAGVYQPQHF
TRBV7-8,.,TRBJ1-6,TRBD1,TGTGCCAGCAGCCGAGCGGGACAGGGGAAGTCTTCACCCCTCCACTTT,CASSRAGQGKSSPLHF
TRBV7-2,.,TRBJ2-1,TRBD2,TGTGCCAGCAGCTTATGGTGGGCGGGAGTTTCCTACAATGAGCAGTTCTTC,CASSLWWAGVSYNEQFF